This T cell receptor (beta chain) was profiled in a study of regulatory T cells in long-lasting Graves disease. Notes on the study in general: Fewer public clonotypes were shared by new patients (around 990) than by persistent patients (around 2,900). Having only a small sample size may have limited accuracy.

The CDR3 loop spans 14 amino acids. V lost 4 bases and J lost 6, with 12 bases in between. The V gene's germline CDR1 is ENHRY and CDR2 SYGVKD. Arm-PCR of CDR3 regions and iRepertoire HTBI primers were the basis on which TCR beta libraries were built. Each CDR3 protein gets one entry after TCRdb re-called the multiplex PCR reads with MiXCR. The sample lists 500,000 or so distinct CDR3 sequences; 11% to 15% were seen once. Time point indicated: newly diagnosed GD, antithyroid drugs for less than 3 months. The authors made the TCR library using RNA they extracted from PBMCs. All patients originated from an endocrinology department located in Xi'an, China. This clonotype has only a few counts. Its target is unknown. The same data also went into a second study, on T cells in Graves' hyperthyroidism and ophthalmopathy. From that paper: The HTBI primer set served for first-round RT-PCR of the TCR CDR3.

This chain connects TRBV10-3 to TRBJ1-4; tentatively, D is TRBD1 (6 bases). This TCR derives from a woman aged 45 to 65 with Graves disease. This sample comprised peripheral blood mononuclear cells (PBMCs), obtained at new diagnosis, from a patient treated with antithyroid drugs. CDR3 region: CAISGGHGDEKLFF. In DNA, the CDR3 is TGTGCCATCAGTGGGGGACACGGGGATGAAAAACTGTTTTTT.